This TCR beta chain was captured by sequencing in a study of PD-L1 blockade in urothelial cancer. Germline lookup yields CDR1 SGHDT and CDR2 YYEEEE. The CDR3 loop spans 15 amino acids. Unmatched junction bases numbered 6, after V lost 4 bases and J lost 4 bases. Method: immunoSEQ multiplex PCR; TCRdb's copy keeps in-frame clones and lacks some. The sample contains 100,000 to 150,000 clones, approximately 84% of which appear only once. Sample time point: pretreatment peripheral blood. The sequence was collected from a man in his fifties or sixties with urothelial cancer. This specimen was PBMCs, taken around atezolizumab (anti-PD-L1) treatment. The rearrangement uses TRBV5-6 and TRBJ1-1; 11 positions agree with TRBD1. The CDR3, as DNA: TGTGCCAGCAGCGGGGGCGGGACAGGGGGCACTGAAGCTTTCTTT. As protein: CASSGGGTGGTEAFF.